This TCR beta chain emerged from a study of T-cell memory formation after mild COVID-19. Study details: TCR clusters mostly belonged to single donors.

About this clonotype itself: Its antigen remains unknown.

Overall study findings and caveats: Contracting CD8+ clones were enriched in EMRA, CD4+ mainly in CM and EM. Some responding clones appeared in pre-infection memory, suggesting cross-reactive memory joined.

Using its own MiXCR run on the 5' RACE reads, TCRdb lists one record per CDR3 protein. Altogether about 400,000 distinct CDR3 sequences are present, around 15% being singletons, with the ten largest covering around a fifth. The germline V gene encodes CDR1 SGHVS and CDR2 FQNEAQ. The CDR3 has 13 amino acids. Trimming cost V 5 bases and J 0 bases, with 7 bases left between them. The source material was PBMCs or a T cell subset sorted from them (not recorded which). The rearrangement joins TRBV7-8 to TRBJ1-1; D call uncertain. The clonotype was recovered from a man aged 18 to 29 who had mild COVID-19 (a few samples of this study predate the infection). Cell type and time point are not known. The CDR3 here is CASSPHLNTEAFF. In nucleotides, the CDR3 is TGTGCCAGCAGCCCTCACTTGAACACTGAAGCTTTCTTT.